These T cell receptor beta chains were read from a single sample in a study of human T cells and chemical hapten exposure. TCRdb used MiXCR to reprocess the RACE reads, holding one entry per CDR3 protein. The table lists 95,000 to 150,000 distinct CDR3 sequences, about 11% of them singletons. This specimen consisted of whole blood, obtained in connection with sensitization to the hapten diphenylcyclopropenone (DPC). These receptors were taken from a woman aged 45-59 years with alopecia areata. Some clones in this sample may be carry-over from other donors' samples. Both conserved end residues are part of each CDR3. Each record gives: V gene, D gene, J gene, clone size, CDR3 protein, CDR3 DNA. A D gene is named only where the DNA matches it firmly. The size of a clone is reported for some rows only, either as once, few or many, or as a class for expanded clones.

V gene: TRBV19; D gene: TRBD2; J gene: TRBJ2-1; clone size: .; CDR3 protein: CASSELAGRDNEQFF; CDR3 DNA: TGTGCCAGTAGTGAACTAGCGGGACGAGACAATGAGCAGTTCTTC
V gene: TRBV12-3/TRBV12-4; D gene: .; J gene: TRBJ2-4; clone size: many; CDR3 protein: CASSLQSTKNIQYF; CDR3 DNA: TGTGCCAGCAGTTTACAAAGTACCAAAAACATTCAGTACTTC
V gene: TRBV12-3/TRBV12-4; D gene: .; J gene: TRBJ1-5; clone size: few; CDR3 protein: CASSPAGGVRGQPQNF; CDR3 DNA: TGTGCCAGCAGTCCCGCTGGGGGGGTTCGTGGTCAGCCCCAGAATTTT
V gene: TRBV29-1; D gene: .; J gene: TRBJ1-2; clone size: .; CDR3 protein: CSAVGGSYGYTF; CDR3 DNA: TGCAGCGCGGTAGGGGGGTCCTATGGCTACACCTTC
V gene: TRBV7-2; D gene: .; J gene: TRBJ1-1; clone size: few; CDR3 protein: CASSYATTGMRAFF; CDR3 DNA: TGTGCCAGCAGCTACGCCACAACAGGGATGAGAGCTTTCTTT
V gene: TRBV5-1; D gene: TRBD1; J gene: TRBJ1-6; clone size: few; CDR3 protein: CASSRKIDRAGSPLHF; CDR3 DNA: TGCGCCAGCAGCCGTAAAATTGACAGGGCTGGCTCACCCCTCCACTTT
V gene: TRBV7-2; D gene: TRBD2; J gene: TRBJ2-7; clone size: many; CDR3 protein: CASSLPSGERYEQYF; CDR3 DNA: TGTGCCAGCAGCTTACCTAGCGGAGAGAGATACGAGCAGTACTTC
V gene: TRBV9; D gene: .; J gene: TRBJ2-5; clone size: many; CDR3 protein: CASSAGDNQETQYF; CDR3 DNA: TGTGCCAGCAGCGCTGGGGACAACCAAGAGACCCAGTACTTC
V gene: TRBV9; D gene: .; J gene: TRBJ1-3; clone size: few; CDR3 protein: CASSPVGEGGSGNTIYF; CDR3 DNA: TGTGCCAGCAGCCCCGTCGGAGAGGGGGGCTCTGGAAACACCATATATTTT
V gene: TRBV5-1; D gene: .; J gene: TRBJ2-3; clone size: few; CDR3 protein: CASSFEPLLEGDTQYF; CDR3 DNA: TGCGCCAGCAGCTTCGAACCGCTGTTGGAAGGAGATACGCAGTATTTT
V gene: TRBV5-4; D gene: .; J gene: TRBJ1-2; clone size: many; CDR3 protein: CASSYGTDYGYTF; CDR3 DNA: TGTGCCAGCAGCTACGGGACGGACTATGGCTACACCTTC
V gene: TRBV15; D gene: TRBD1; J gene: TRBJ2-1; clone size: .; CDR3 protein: CATSIGQGTYNEQFF; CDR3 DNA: TGTGCCACCAGCATAGGACAGGGGACCTACAATGAGCAGTTCTTC
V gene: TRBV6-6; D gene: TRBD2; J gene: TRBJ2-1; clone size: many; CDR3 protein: CASSYSEELAGWNEQFF; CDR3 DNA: TGTGCCAGCAGTTACTCCGAGGAACTAGCGGGTTGGAATGAGCAGTTCTTC
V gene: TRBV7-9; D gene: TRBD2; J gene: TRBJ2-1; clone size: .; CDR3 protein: CASSSQGPLAADNEQFF; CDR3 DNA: TGTGCCAGCAGCTCGCAGGGCCCCCTAGCGGCCGACAATGAGCAGTTCTTC
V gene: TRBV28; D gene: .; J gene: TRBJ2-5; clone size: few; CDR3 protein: CASSPVAPMETQYF; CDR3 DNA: TGTGCCAGCAGCCCCGTCGCCCCCATGGAGACCCAGTACTTC
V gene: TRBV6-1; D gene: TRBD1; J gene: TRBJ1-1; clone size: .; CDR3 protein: CASSGDFTGVNTEAFF; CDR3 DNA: TGTGCCAGCAGTGGGGATTTTACAGGGGTAAACACTGAAGCTTTCTTT
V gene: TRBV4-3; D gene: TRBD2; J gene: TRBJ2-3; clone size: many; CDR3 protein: CASSQDPLAGPGDTQYF; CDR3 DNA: TGCGCCAGCAGCCAAGATCCACTAGCGGGGCCCGGAGATACGCAGTATTTT
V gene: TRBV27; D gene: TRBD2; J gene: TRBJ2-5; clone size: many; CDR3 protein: CASRIGTSGSETQYF; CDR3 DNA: TGTGCCAGCAGGATCGGGACTAGCGGGAGTGAGACCCAGTACTTC
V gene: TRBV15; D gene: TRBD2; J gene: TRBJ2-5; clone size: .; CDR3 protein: CATSREAGGYQETQYF; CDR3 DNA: TGTGCCACCAGCAGAGAAGCGGGGGGGTACCAAGAGACCCAGTACTTC
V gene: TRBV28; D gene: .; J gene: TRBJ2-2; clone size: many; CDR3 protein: CASSLKLGTGELFF; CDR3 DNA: TGTGCCAGCAGTTTAAAGCTGGGCACCGGGGAGCTGTTTTTT
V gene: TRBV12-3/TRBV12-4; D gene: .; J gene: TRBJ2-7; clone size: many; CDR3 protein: CASSSGDSRLYEQYF; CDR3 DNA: TGTGCCAGCAGTTCTGGGGACTCACGACTCTACGAGCAGTACTTC
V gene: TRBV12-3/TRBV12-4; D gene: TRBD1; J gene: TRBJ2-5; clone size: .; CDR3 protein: CASTQLGTGGRETQYF; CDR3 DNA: TGTGCCAGCACCCAACTCGGGACAGGGGGCCGAGAGACCCAGTACTTC
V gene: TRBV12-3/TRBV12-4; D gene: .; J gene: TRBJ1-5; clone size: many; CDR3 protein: CASSLATEHPQHF; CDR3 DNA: TGTGCCAGCAGTTTAGCTACAGAGCACCCCCAGCATTTT
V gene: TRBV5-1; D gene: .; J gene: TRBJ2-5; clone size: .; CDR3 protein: CASSPGTLQETQYF; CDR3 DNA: TGCGCCAGCAGCCCCGGGACGTTGCAAGAGACCCAGTACTTC
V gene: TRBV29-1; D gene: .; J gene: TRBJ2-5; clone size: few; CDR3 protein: CSVEGGGPAVQETQYF; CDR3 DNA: TGCAGCGTTGAAGGGGGGGGGCCGGCAGTCCAAGAGACCCAGTACTTC
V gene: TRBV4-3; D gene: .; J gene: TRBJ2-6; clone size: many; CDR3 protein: CASSQEQGSGANVLTF; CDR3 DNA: TGCGCCAGCAGCCAGGAACAGGGTTCTGGGGCCAACGTCCTGACTTTC
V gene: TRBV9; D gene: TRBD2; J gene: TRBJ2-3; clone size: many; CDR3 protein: CASSVGGLAGVVDTQYF; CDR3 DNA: TGTGCCAGCAGCGTAGGGGGACTAGCGGGAGTGGTAGATACGCAGTATTTT
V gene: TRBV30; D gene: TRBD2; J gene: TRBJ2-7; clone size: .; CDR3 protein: CAWSPPPRLAVTYEQYF; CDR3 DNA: TGTGCCTGGAGTCCCCCCCCCCGACTAGCGGTCACCTACGAGCAGTACTTC
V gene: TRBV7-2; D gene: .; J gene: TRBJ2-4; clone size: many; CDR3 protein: CASSLTAKNIQYF; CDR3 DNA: TGTGCCAGCAGCTTAACAGCCAAAAACATTCAGTACTTC